These T cell receptor beta chains were read from a single sample in a study of blood T cell repertoires in COVID-19. This table comes from immunoSEQ multiplex PCR, and its TCRdb copy is limited to in-frame clones, with some not included. The profile shows around 310,000 clones, 88% of them singletons. Source material: peripheral blood. Source of these receptors: a woman aged 45-65 years with active or convalescent COVID-19. CDR3s include the opening cysteine and the closing phenylalanine or tryptophan. Fields, in order: V gene, D gene, CDR3 length, J gene, clone size, CDR3 protein, CDR3 DNA. D genes are given only for firm matches. Size values are once, few and many counts, or a class for expanded clones, and some rows have none.

TRBV30,TRBD1,15,TRBJ2-5,NA,CAWRRGDRIQETQYF,TGTGCCTGGAGGAGGGGGGACAGGATCCAAGAGACCCAGTACTTC
TRBV10-3,TRBD1,14,TRBJ1-1,NA,CAIRLTGVNTEAFF,TGTGCCATCAGGCTGACAGGGGTGAACACTGAAGCTTTCTTT
TRBV7-9,NA,14,TRBJ2-7,NA,CASSLGWGVYEQYF,TGTGCCAGCAGCTTAGGTTGGGGAGTTTACGAGCAGTACTTC
TRBV9,TRBD2,14,TRBJ2-7,NA,CASSVAPSGGEQYF,TGTGCCAGCAGCGTAGCGCCCTCGGGGGGCGAGCAGTACTTC
TRBV19,NA,16,TRBJ1-2,NA,CASSNIAGGTHYGYTF,TGTGCCAGTAGCAATATCGCGGGGGGCACCCACTATGGCTACACCTTC
TRBV7-8,NA,12,TRBJ1-4,NA,CASSAGGEKLFF,TGTGCCAGCAGCGCCGGAGGGGAAAAACTGTTTTTT
TRBV28,NA,15,TRBJ1-2,NA,CASSARTGSTAGYTF,TGTGCCAGCAGTGCGAGGACCGGGAGCACGGCTGGCTACACCTTC
TRBV3-1/TRBV3-2,TRBD1,17,TRBJ2-1,NA,CASSQGRRGRTYNEQFF,TGTGCCAGCAGCCAAGGGCGCAGGGGGCGGACCTACAATGAGCAGTTCTTC
TRBV14,NA,13,TRBJ1-1,NA,CASSLTPNTEAFF,TGTGCCAGCAGCCTCACACCAAACACTGAAGCTTTCTTT
TRBV7-8,NA,14,TRBJ1-5,NA,CASSFHGSNQPQHF,TGTGCCAGCAGTTTTCACGGGAGCAATCAGCCCCAGCATTTT
TRBV9,TRBD1,17,TRBJ1-2,NA,CASSRGAGGAKNYGYTF,TGTGCCAGCAGCCGAGGGGCAGGGGGCGCGAAGAACTATGGCTACACCTTC
TRBV5-1,TRBD1,16,TRBJ1-1,NA,CASSLEQNRGLTEAFF,TGCGCCAGCAGCTTGGAGCAGAACAGGGGATTAACTGAAGCTTTCTTT
TRBV7-9,TRBD1,15,TRBJ1-5,NA,CASSFGTGVGQPQHF,TGTGCCAGCAGCTTCGGGACAGGGGTAGGTCAGCCCCAGCATTTT
TRBV5-6,TRBD1,15,TRBJ2-1,NA,CASSLGTGSYNEQFF,TGTGCCAGCAGCTTGGGGACAGGTAGCTACAATGAGCAGTTCTTC
TRBV11-2,NA,15,TRBJ1-2,NA,CASSGGTGGWYGYTF,TGTGCCAGCAGCGGAGGAACCGGGGGGTGGTATGGCTACACCTTC
TRBV5-1,TRBD1,14,TRBJ1-1,NA,CASSPDRDSLVAFF,TGCGCCAGCAGCCCGGACCGGGACAGTCTCGTCGCTTTCTTT
TRBV7-9,NA,15,TRBJ1-5,NA,CASSLGDTMAQPQHF,TGTGCCAGCAGCTTAGGGGACACAATGGCTCAGCCCCAGCATTTT
TRBV7-2,NA,13,TRBJ1-2,NA,CASSFSTELGYTF,TGTGCCAGCAGCTTTTCTACTGAACTCGGCTACACCTTC
TRBV30,NA,15,TRBJ1-6,NA,CAWSVLAPIIVPLHF,TGTGCCTGGAGTGTACTCGCTCCTATAATTGTCCCCCTCCACTTT
TRBV7-2,NA,13,TRBJ1-2,once,CASSLYGSYGYTF,TGTGCCAGCAGTCTCTACGGGAGCTATGGCTACACCTTC
TRBV5-6,TRBD1,16,TRBJ2-7,NA,CASSSAGTGESVEQYF,TGTGCCAGCAGCTCGGCAGGGACAGGGGAGTCAGTCGAGCAGTACTTC
TRBV2,NA,17,TRBJ1-4,NA,CASNRDSPMATNEKLFF,TGTGCCAGCAACCGGGACTCACCCATGGCAACTAATGAAAAACTGTTTTTT
TRBV5-8,TRBD1,14,TRBJ1-1,NA,CASTFRTGNTEAFF,TGTGCCAGCACCTTTAGGACAGGGAACACTGAAGCTTTCTTT
TRBV5-4,NA,16,TRBJ2-2,NA,CASSGPRLTNTGELFF,TGTGCCAGCAGCGGCCCTAGGCTGACGAACACCGGGGAGCTGTTTTTT
TRBV6-6,NA,14,TRBJ2-2,once,CASREGANTGELFF,TGTGCCAGCAGAGAGGGGGCGAACACCGGGGAGCTGTTTTTT
TRBV15,NA,15,TRBJ1-6,many,CATSRERGTGSPLHF,TGTGCCACCAGCAGAGAACGAGGGACTGGATCACCCCTCCACTTT
TRBV3-1/TRBV3-2,NA,13,TRBJ2-3,NA,CASSQAGTDTQYF,TGTGCCAGCAGCCAAGCAGGGACAGATACGCAGTATTTT
TRBV6-1,NA,14,TRBJ2-7,NA,CASSEDVRSYEQYF,TGTGCCAGCAGTGAAGATGTTCGGAGCTACGAGCAGTACTTC
TRBV28,TRBD1,15,TRBJ1-4,NA,CASSTRDRGGGKLFF,TGTGCCAGCAGTACCCGGGACAGGGGTGGCGGAAAACTGTTTTTT
TRBV18,TRBD1,14,TRBJ2-1,NA,CASSPQGQVVEQFF,TGTGCCAGCTCACCACAAGGACAGGTTGTCGAGCAGTTCTTC
TRBV30,NA,14,TRBJ2-5,NA,CAWSVGGQSETQYF,TGTGCCTGGAGTGTCGGCGGACAGTCGGAGACCCAGTACTTC